The T cell receptor (beta chain) described here comes from a study of blood T cell repertoires in COVID-19. Across the study: The United States, Italy and Spain were the sources of the acute and convalescent COVID-19 samples. Nucleic acid was either cDNA or gDNA, and it came from T cells, B-cell-depleted T cells, or PBMCs.

Authors' methods: Estimated nucleated cell counts came from reference gene primer amplification. TCRdb's table, derived via immunoSEQ multiplex PCR, lists solely in-frame clones and lacks some. Clone size and the V and J calls come from that table; the DNA yielded D and trimming. Here the sample spans 85,000 to 100,000 clones, around 79% being singletons. The CDR3 loop spans 16 amino acids. Germline values: CDR1 KGHSH, CDR2 LQKENI. J lost 4 bases, V lost 3 bases, and 9 bases had no gene match. The clonotype was recovered from a human donor in a cohort sampled during active COVID-19. Sequencing was performed on peripheral blood. The chain employs TRBV18 and TRBJ2-3; 8 positions agree with TRBD1. The CDR3 DNA sequence: TGTGCCAGCTCACCCGCCCCGACAGGGGCATCAGATACGCAGTATTTT. Its protein product is CASSPAPTGASDTQYF.